The present TCR beta chain was sequenced within a study of response to subunit inactivated influenza vaccine (dated by TCRdb to 2016 to 2018). With respect to the entire study: Deep quantitative profiling of the T cell receptor repertoire was used in the study to follow responses to a trivalent subunit inactivated influenza vaccine.

V is shortened by 8 bases, J by 7 bases, and the region joining them spans 20 bases. Measured from the cysteine to the phenylalanine, the CDR3 is 15 residues long. The DNA shown is the 45-base CDR3, in frame from base 1. Here is what the overall study found, with its caveats: According to the authors, only a limited number of new T cells may be recruited by each seasonal influenza vaccination.

The library relied on RT-PCR. Data came from an Illumina HiSeq 2500. TCRdb applied fastp at Q25 and MiXCR to the public reads, then kept only in-frame beta chains. Each entry is one CDR3 protein sequence, shown with its most common DNA and genes. The sample table shows 710,000 or so distinct CDR3 sequences, and less than 20% are seen once. The ten largest clonotypes hold around a tenth of the sample. To note about this clonotype: This receptor's antigen is unknown. The input lacks base qualities; no much larger clone sits a single base away.

This TCR derives from a man aged 50 to 59 who received an inactivated influenza vaccine. Donor details come from another sample of the same person, matched by shared clones. This chain joins TRBV12-3 or TRBV12-4 to TRBJ1-4; a tentative D call is TRBD1 (6 bases match). This material consisted of PBMCs from blood, taken roughly 13 days after vaccination. The DNA sequence is TGTGCCAGCGCCTACTCCGGGACAAAAGGTGAAAAACTGTTTTTT. Its translation reads: CASAYSGTKGEKLFF.